The 9 T cell receptor beta chains below were found in one sample sequenced in a study of long-term antiretroviral therapy in people with HIV. The assay, immunoSEQ v3.0, was run at survey level. Some clones are missing from TCRdb's copy, which holds only in-frame ones; the method was immunoSEQ multiplex PCR. The table includes about 14,000 clones, around four fifths detected once. The sequences come from unsorted PBMCs, collected 1.3 years before starting antiretroviral therapy. These receptor sequences come from a man aged 35 to 55 with HIV.

The table lists this clone with a few counts. The V and J genes are TRBV5-1 and TRBJ2-7; 7 bases are shared with TRBD2. The CDR3 extends over 14 amino acids. J gave up 4 bases and V 0 bases, and 4 bases lay outside the gene matches. Germline assignment: CDR1 SGHRS and CDR2 YFSETQ. CDR3 in DNA: TGCGCCAGCAGCTTGGGGCTAGCGGTGTACGAGCAGTACTTC. It yields the protein CASSLGLAVYEQYF. Combining the CDR3 with reference TRBV5-1 and TRBJ2-7 gives the whole variable domain KAGVTQTPRYLIKTRGQQVTLSCSPISGHRSVSWYQQTPGQGLQFLFEYFSETQRNKGNFPGRFSGRQFSNSRSEMNVSTLELGDSALYLCASSLGLAVYEQYFGPGTRLTVT.

The gene calls are TRBV5-1 and TRBJ2-2; D is possibly TRBD1 or TRBD2 (5 bases each). The CDR3 runs 15 residues. Trimming stripped 2 bases from V and 0 bases from J, with 8 bases between. Germline CDR1 SGHRS, CDR2 YFSETQ. CDR3 bases: TGCGCCAGCAGCTTCGGGGCGGCGAACACCGGGGAGCTGTTTTTT. It translates to CASSFGAANTGELFF.

The chain uses TRBV21-1 and TRBJ2-2; the table's D call, TRBD1, was not checked against the DNA. TRBV21-1 is flagged as a pseudogene. This CDR3 has 16 amino acids. Written as DNA, the CDR3 is TGTGCCAGCACCTCCCGTGGGGACAGTGACACCGGGGAGCTGTTTTTT. Its translation: CASTSRGDSDTGELFF.

The chain is built from TRBV18 and TRBJ1-2; a possible D gene is TRBD1 (5 bases). The CDR3 sequence is 14 residues long. V was clipped by 4 bases and J by 4 bases, with 13 bases between them. The germline V gene has CDR1 KGHSH and CDR2 LQKENI. In DNA form, the CDR3 reads TGTGCCAGCTCACAGGGGCAGGGAAGCTATGGCTACACCTTC. Its protein product is CASSQGQGSYGYTF.

This chain joins TRBV14 and TRBJ2-7; D call uncertain. Germline lookup yields CDR1 SGHDN and CDR2 FVKESK. The CDR3 is 12 residues long. V lost 1 base, J lost 3 bases, and 4 bases lay in between. As DNA, the CDR3 is TGTGCCAGCAGCCAAGTCTTCTACGAGCAGTACTTC. It codes for CASSQVFYEQYF.

J is TRBJ1-4 and V is TRBV19; TRBD1 is a possible D gene (5 bases). The germline V gene encodes CDR1 LNHDA and CDR2 SQIVND (reference sequence). V dropped 6 bases and J dropped 0 bases, with 5 bases sitting between them. This CDR3 contains 13 residues. CDR3 in amino acids: CASRDTTNEKLFF. The CDR3 nucleotides are TGTGCCAGTAGGGACACAACTAATGAAAAACTGTTTTTT.

The chain has TRBV13 and TRBJ2-3; 9 nucleotides agree with TRBD2. The junction had 7 bases not matched to a gene; V was cut back by 5 bases and J by 1 base. CDR3 length: 16 residues. CDR1 and CDR2 from the germline V gene are PRHDT and FYEKMQ (reference sequence). The CDR3 DNA is TGTGCCAGCAGCCCGTGGGCTAGCGGGGGCACAGATACGCAGTATTTT. Translated: CASSPWASGGTDTQYF.

V and J are TRBV20-1 and TRBJ2-7; no clear D gene. This CDR3 has 11 amino acids. Germline V CDR1 and CDR2: DFQATT, SNEGSKA (reference sequence). Trimming shortened V by 5 bases and J by 6 bases, and 11 bases separated the two germline ends. The chain's CDR3 is CSAAGSLEQYF. CDR3 DNA: TGCAGTGCTGCTGGGTCCCTCGAGCAGTACTTC.

CDR3 region: CASSPPTTGRHEKLFF. The CDR3 nucleotides read TGTGCCAGCTCACCACCGACGACAGGGCGGCATGAAAAACTGTTTTTT. The chain combines TRBV18 with TRBJ1-4; TRBD1 matches 7 bases. The CDR3 sequence is 16 residues long. The germline CDR1 and CDR2 sequences are KGHSH and LQKENI. V dropped 0 bases and J dropped 6; count of bases not matched to a gene: 7.